The present T cell receptor beta chain was sequenced within a study of OX40 agonist ivuxolimab in advanced cancers. Study overall: The patients received ivuxolimab by intravenous route every 2 weeks at 0.01 to 10 mg/kg.

Autoimmune disease history or systemic immunosuppression was exclusionary. There are 15 residues in the CDR3. Assay: immunoSEQ multiplex PCR; the TCRdb copy retains only in-frame clones and omits some. Among over 90,000 clones, 70% to 90% were seen once, and the ten largest hold more than 5.5%. A single count supports this clone. The specimen was CD4+ or CD8+ T cells sorted from blood, collected in a trial of the OX40 agonist ivuxolimab. This clonotype was obtained from an adult with an advanced solid tumor such as melanoma, head and neck, liver or kidney cancer. The rearrangement joins TRBV12-2 to TRBJ2-1; the table names TRBD2, a call not compared with the DNA. TRBV12-2 is noted as a pseudogene. CDR3 sequence: CASRHPGLESHEQFF. Here the CDR3 DNA reads TGTGCAAGTCGCCACCCGGGACTCGAGAGCCATGAGCAGTTCTTC.